This paragraph covers one TCR beta chain sequence. In the source study's methods: Reference gene primer amplification yielded estimated nucleated cell counts. Sequencing was performed with immunoSEQ multiplex PCR; in TCRdb, only in-frame clones are kept and a portion is missing. V, J and clone size were drawn from that table, and D and trimming were deduced from the DNA. The sample lists 70,000 to 95,000 clones; 89% were seen once. The source of the sample is a study of blood T cell repertoires in COVID-19. As for the study in general: Sites across the United States, Italy and Spain contributed samples from acute and convalescent COVID-19. In each case, the material was cDNA or gDNA derived from T cells, B-cell-depleted T cells, or PBMCs.

Germline lookup yields CDR1 SGHTA and CDR2 FQGNSA. Unmatched junction bases numbered 6, after V lost 1 base and J lost 4 bases. This CDR3 has 15 residues. The sample comprised peripheral blood. The genes are TRBV7-2 and TRBJ2-7; 8 nucleotides match TRBD2. The receptor's source is a woman aged 80 or older with active COVID-19. The CDR3, as DNA: TGTGCCAGCAGCTTAGACGGGACTAGTATATACGAGCAGTACTTC. It yields the protein CASSLDGTSIYEQYF.